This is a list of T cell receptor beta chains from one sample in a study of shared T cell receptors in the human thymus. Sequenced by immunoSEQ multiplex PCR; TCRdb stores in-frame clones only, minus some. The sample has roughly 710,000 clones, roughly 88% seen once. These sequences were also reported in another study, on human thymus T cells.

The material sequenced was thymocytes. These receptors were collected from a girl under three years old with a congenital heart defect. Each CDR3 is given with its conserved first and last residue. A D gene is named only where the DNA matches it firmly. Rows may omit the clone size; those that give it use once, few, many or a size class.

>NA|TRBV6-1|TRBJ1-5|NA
CASSEGPGQPQHF
TGTGCCAGCAGTGAAGGTCCGGGACAGCCCCAGCATTTT
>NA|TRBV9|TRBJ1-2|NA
CASSRDRNYGYTF
TGTGCCAGCAGTAGAGACAGAAACTATGGCTACACCTTC
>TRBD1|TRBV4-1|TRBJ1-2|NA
CASSQSSDRQRKRLNYGYTF
TGCGCCAGCAGCCAATCCTCGGACAGGCAACGCAAGAGGCTTAACTATGGCTACACCTTC
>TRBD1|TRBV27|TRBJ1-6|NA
CASAISGTGNSPLHF
TGTGCCAGCGCGATTTCGGGGACAGGGAATTCACCCCTCCACTTT
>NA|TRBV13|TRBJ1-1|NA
CASRARADEAFF
TGTGCCAGCAGGGCCAGGGCGGATGAAGCTTTCTTT
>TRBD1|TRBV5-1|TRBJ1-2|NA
CASSFQGVWGYTF
TGCGCCAGCAGCTTCCAGGGGGTTTGGGGCTACACCTTC
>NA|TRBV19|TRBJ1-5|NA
CASRTALGGNQPQHF
TGTGCCAGTAGAACCGCCCTAGGGGGCAATCAGCCCCAGCATTTT
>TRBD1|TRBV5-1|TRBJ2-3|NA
CASKMGQGMADTQYF
TGCGCCAGCAAGATGGGACAGGGGATGGCAGATACGCAGTATTTT
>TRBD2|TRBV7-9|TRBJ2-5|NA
CASSLGLAGRETQYF
TGTGCCAGCAGCTTAGGACTAGCGGGGAGGGAGACCCAGTACTTC
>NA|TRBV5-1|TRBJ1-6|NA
CASSLVPDNSPLHF
TGCGCCAGCAGCTTGGTCCCCGATAATTCACCCCTCCACTTT
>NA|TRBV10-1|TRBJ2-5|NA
CASSEYRQLVETQYF
TGCGCCAGCAGTGAATACCGACAGCTGGTGGAGACCCAGTACTTC
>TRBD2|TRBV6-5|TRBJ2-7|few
CASSYSTSGSYEQYF
TGTGCCAGCAGTTACTCGACTAGCGGCTCCTACGAGCAGTACTTC
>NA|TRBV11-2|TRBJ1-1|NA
CASSLGIQGQNTEAFF
TGTGCCAGCAGCTTAGGGATACAGGGTCAGAACACTGAAGCTTTCTTT
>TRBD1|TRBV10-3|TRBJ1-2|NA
CAIRKNSPDREEDGYTF
TGTGCCATCAGGAAAAACTCCCCGGACAGGGAAGAGGATGGCTACACCTTC
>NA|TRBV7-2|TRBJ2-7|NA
CASSLAPGPTYEQYF
TGTGCCAGCAGCTTAGCACCAGGCCCCACCTACGAGCAGTACTTC
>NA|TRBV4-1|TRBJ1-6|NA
CASSQERSSPSSYNSPLHF
TGCGCCAGCAGCCAAGAGCGGAGCAGCCCAAGCTCCTATAATTCACCCCTCCACTTT
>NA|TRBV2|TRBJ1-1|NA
CASIQRARGTEAFF
TGTGCCAGCATCCAAAGGGCCCGGGGCACTGAAGCTTTCTTT
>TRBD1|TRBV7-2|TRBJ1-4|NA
CASSLAPGQGNEKLFF
TGTGCCAGCAGCTTAGCGCCGGGACAGGGTAATGAAAAACTGTTTTTT